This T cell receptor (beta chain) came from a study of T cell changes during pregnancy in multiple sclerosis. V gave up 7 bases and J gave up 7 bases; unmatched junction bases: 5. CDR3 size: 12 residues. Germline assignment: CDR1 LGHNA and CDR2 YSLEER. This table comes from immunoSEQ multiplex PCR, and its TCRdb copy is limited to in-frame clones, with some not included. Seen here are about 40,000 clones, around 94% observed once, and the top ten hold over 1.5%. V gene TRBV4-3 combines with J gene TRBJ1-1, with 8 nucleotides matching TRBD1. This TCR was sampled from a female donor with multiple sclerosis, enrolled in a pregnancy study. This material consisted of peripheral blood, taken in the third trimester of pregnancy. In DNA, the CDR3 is TGCGCCAGCAAGGACAGGGCTGGTGAAGCTTTCTTT. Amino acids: CASKDRAGEAFF.